Sequencing of this T cell receptor beta chain was carried out in a study of cytomegalovirus exposure and HLA in healthy donors (dated by TCRdb to 2016 to 2017). Describing the broader study: In an earlier analysis of roughly 500 of the donors, 250 to 350 Gb of sequence data and about 110 million unique TCR beta sequences from 180 million or so T cells were reported. Around 330 gigabases of sequencing data and about 92 million unique TCR sequences made up an early release that covered 500 to 650 HLA-typed donors. The genetic ancestry cluster associated with self-reported Caucasian donors included about 84% of the 398 genotyped donors. The study aimed to test whether signatures of past pathogen exposure could be identified by cataloging public T cell receptors. The study profiled the T cell repertoires of around 700 subjects by immunosequencing and related them to cytomegalovirus serostatus. A separate validation cohort of roughly 130 different subjects was used in addition to the approximately 700-subject first cohort. High-throughput TCR immunosequencing, statistical association of individual TCRs with disease status, and machine learning were combined to predict cytomegalovirus infection status. To study patterns of TCR occurrence, a later analysis re-analyzed previously published TCR beta repertoires from 500 to 850 donors and added high-resolution HLA genotyping. Rather than using new phenotypic data, the later analysis identified candidate immune exposures from TCR beta sequences and from how often those sequences occurred across donors. In an earlier analysis of a few hundred of the donors, high-throughput TCR beta sequencing was used to judge whether each TCR beta V gene segment behaved as functional or pseudogenic. Donor age, sex, ethnicity and CMV serostatus were collected together with the repertoire data. A later genetic analysis took genome-wide SNP genotypes for about 55% of the 666 donors and used that subset as a discovery cohort. Every repertoire in the discovery cohort had been generated on one and the same sequencing platform. HLA typing covered class I and class II loci at four-digit resolution. The number of typed donors differed by locus: about 629-630 for A, B, C, DRB1 and DQB1; 500 to 550 for DQA1; 606 for DPA1; and around 470 for DPB1. Several DR-DQ haplotypes were treated as single units for association and clustering because of strong linkage in the cohort. Across some 400 genotyped donors of the cohort, an average of 235,054 unique TCR beta nucleotide sequences per donor were sequenced, and 15% to 20% of those sequences were non-productive.

This clone was detected a few times. This clone's antigen is unknown. No much larger clone is present one base from it, and per-base qualities are unavailable. The cohort was made up of approximately 700 healthy bone marrow donors. At the time of sampling, all cohort members were nominally healthy, though unrecorded immune exposures were likely present. The donor was CMV seropositive and was included in the group of 250 to 300 seropositive cohort members. Every donor gave a peripheral blood sample, and the peripheral blood mononuclear cells from that sample were used for TCR beta sequencing. Genomic DNA was extracted from the blood cell samples with the Qiagen DNeasy Blood Extraction Kit. Libraries were built with the immunoSEQ multiplex PCR assay. The multiplex PCR relied on a mix of 60 forward primers for TCR Vbeta segments and 13 reverse primers for TCR Jbeta segments. The CDR3 region of rearranged TCR beta genes was amplified from genomic DNA with a multiplex PCR assay. The Illumina HiSeq System was used to sequence the amplified TCR beta libraries as 87-base-pair reads. The authors' analysis ran thus. In a later analysis, 80 million or so unique TCR beta chains were counted across the 500 to 850 repertoires, and approximately 11 million of these chains were shared by at least two donors. To remove PCR and sequencing errors, raw reads were error-corrected and collapsed into unique sequences using a nearest-neighbor algorithm that merged closely related sequences. To assign V, D and J gene segments, CDR3 sequences were aligned to IMGT reference sequences. Each retained sequence needed at least a six-nucleotide match to both a V gene segment and a J gene segment. Rearrangements were called productive when the CDR3 lacked stop codons and stayed in frame with V and J; all others were non-productive. CDR3 was defined according to IMGT convention as the region running from the second conserved V-encoded cysteine to the conserved J-encoded phenylalanine. The earlier analysis of some 600 of the donors excluded sequences that lacked an unambiguous match to a single V gene segment. In an earlier analysis of 587 of the donors, a V segment was called functional when productive rearrangements were above 56.7%, and segregating when the standard deviation between donors exceeded 5%. A statistical classification framework was developed to diagnose cytomegalovirus status using the catalog of TCR beta chain sequences. V and J gene assignment, in a later analysis, came from comparing TCR nucleotide sequences with IMGT/GENE-DB human TR gene sequences. In a later analysis, CDR3 sequences and most-parsimonious VDJ recombination scenarios were assigned using the TCRdist pipeline. In a later analysis, each TCR beta chain was defined by its CDR3 amino acid sequence together with its V-gene family, and reads lacking a unique V-gene family were excluded. To address suspected cross-contamination and a sequencing artifact, a later analysis removed around 590 highly shared, low-generation-probability nucleotide sequences. A later analysis calculated a clonal expansion index for each public chain from normalized within-repertoire ranks of inferred template counts. In a later analysis, generation probabilities were computed with a VDJ recombination model fitted to out-of-frame rearrangements, and the resulting probabilities were checked against IGoR. In a later analysis, TCR-TCR, TCR-HLA and TCR-CMV co-occurrence was scored with hypergeometric tests, and a repertoire-size bias correction was applied to TCR pairs. In a later analysis, false discovery rates were estimated by permuting HLA or CMV assignments 20 times. In a later analysis, co-occurring TCRs were grouped using DBSCAN, with TCRdist sequence similarity added in when clustering inside HLA-allele-positive subsets. Co-occurrence clustering excluded repertoires with fewer than 30,000 or more than 120,000 public chains, plus five with anomalous nucleotide sharing. TCRdb obtained this table from immuneACCESS and retained in-frame rearrangements with V and J assigned. These tables miss some clones; where compared with another copy, unresolved V genes account for less than half of the shortfall, and the remainder is unexplained. V, J and clone size were drawn from that table, and D and trimming were deduced from the DNA. For this sample there are fewer than 200,000 clones; 77% appear just once. 3.5% to 4.5% of the sample goes to the ten largest clones.

As encoded in the germline V gene, CDR1 is LGHNA while CDR2 is YSLEER. Inclusive of the bounding cysteine and phenylalanine, the CDR3 is 13 residues long. Only the CDR3 part of the read is kept: 39 bases, read in frame from the first base. V is pared back by 7 bases and J by 1 base, with 9 bases lying between the germline termini. Overall study results and their limits: In a later analysis, several top co-occurrence clusters were reported to appear linked to parvovirus B19, influenza, CMV and Epstein-Barr virus. Most TCR sequences were seen in very few donors, while some public TCRs were found in many individuals. Broadly in line with IMGT annotations, most TCR beta V segments showed up in productive rearrangements about 87% or about 30% of the time in an earlier analysis of about 500 of the donors. Only TCR beta chains were sequenced in this cohort, and the absence of alpha or paired-chain data limited detectable features. In a later genetic analysis, a missense DCLRE1C variant was associated with V-gene and J-gene trimming of TCR beta chains, and the association was replicated in an independent cohort. Three of the identified cytomegalovirus-associated TCR beta chains were confirmed in vitro to be specific for cytomegalovirus antigens. The sequencing pipeline was judged likely to have produced a cluster of highly shared sequence variants as a technical artifact. According to the authors, the approach could potentially be generalized to other disease states and immunological phenotypes. A later analysis associated 16,951 TCR beta sequences with specific HLA alleles at a false discovery rate of 0.05. About 17 rarely observed V segments, including chromosome 9 orphons, were excluded from the earlier analysis of about 600 of the donors because counts were too low. In a later analysis, HLA-associated TCR beta chains showed more clonal expansion and lower generation probabilities than non-associated chains that were equally common. Correlated functional status among segregating V segments might be attributable to linkage disequilibrium, but an unknown experimental factor could not be ruled out. A further reported finding was that TCR beta sequences accurately predicted the HLA-A and HLA-B alleles for most subjects in the first cohort. Some IMGT-functional V segments, including TRBV6-2 and TRBV6-3, could not be told apart with the 87-base-pair reads, so those segments were excluded. In a later analysis, TCR association rates were found to vary across HLA loci, with the most associated TCRs seen for DRB1 alleles and the fewest for HLA-C alleles. A later analysis found that most CMV-associated TCR beta chains appeared HLA-restricted, with HLA associations seemingly driven largely by CMV exposure. Roughly uniform sequencing depth across donors was assumed in presence/absence analyses, although this assumption may not hold. Because HLA typing was missing for some donors at each locus, association tests included only the typed subset. Assigning TCR associations to individual alleles was difficult when HLA alleles, especially DR and DQ, strongly co-occurred. In a later genetic analysis, fewer N-insertions in productive TCRs were reported among donors in an Asian-associated ancestry cluster than the 666-donor mean. The only immune exposure information available for the cohort was CMV serostatus. The classifier was reported to diagnose cytomegalovirus status with high specificity and sensitivity in both the original cohort and the validation cohort. The study listed approximately 150 TCR beta chains as associated with cytomegalovirus.

Sequencing input: PBMCs. The clonotype comes from a man aged 30 to 39 in good health and CMV-seropositive. The rearranged segments are TRBV4-3 and TRBJ2-3; no confident D gene assignment can be made. The CDR3 corresponds to CASTVRGTDTQYF. The DNA sequence is TGCGCCAGCACTGTCCGAGGCACAGATACGCAGTATTTT.